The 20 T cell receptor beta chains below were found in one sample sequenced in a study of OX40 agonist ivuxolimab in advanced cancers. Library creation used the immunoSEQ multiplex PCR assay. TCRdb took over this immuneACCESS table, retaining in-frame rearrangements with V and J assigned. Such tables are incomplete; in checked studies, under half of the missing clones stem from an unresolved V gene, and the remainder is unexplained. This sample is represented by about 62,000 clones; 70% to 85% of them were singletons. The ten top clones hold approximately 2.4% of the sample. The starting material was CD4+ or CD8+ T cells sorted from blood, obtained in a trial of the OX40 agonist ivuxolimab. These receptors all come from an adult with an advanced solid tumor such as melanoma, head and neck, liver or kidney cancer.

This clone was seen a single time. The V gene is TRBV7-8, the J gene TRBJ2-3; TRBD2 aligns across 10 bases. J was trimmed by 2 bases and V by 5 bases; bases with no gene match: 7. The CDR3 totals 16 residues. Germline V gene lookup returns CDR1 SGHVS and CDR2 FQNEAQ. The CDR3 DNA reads TGTGCCAGCAGCCGATCGGGACTAGCGAACACAGATACGCAGTATTTT. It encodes CASSRSGLANTDTQYF.

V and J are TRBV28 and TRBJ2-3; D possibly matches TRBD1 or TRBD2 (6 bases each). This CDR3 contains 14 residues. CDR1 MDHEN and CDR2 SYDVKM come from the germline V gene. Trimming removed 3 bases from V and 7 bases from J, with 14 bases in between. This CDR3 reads CASSFYGGVNTQYF. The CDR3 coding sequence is TGTGCCAGCAGTTTCTACGGGGGCGTCAATACGCAGTATTTT. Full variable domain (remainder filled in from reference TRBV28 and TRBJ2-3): DVKVTQSSRYLVKRTGEKVFLECVQDMDHENMFWYRQDPGLGLRLIYFSYDVKMKEKGDIPEGYSVSREKKERFSLILESASTNQTSMYLCASSFYGGVNTQYFGPGTRLTVL.

The CDR3 bases are TGTGCCAGCAGAATTGGGACAGGTGGCTACGAGCAGTACTTC. The encoded protein is CASRIGTGGYEQYF. V is TRBV2 and J is TRBJ2-7; the match to TRBD1 covers 8 bases. Germline CDR1 is SNHLY and CDR2 is FYNNEI. The junction had 7 bases not matched to a gene; V was cut back by 6 bases and J by 3 bases. The CDR3 is 14 residues long.

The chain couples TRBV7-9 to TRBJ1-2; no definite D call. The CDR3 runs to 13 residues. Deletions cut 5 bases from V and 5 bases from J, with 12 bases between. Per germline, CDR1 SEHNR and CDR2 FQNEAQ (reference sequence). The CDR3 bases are TGTGCCAGCAGCGAGTACGGGTTATATGGCTACACCTTC. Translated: CASSEYGLYGYTF.

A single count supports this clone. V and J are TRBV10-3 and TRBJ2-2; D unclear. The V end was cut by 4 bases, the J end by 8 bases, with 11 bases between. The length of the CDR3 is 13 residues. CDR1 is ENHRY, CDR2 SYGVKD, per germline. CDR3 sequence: CAISGTVAGELFF. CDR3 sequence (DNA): TGTGCCATCAGTGGTACCGTCGCTGGGGAGCTGTTTTTT.

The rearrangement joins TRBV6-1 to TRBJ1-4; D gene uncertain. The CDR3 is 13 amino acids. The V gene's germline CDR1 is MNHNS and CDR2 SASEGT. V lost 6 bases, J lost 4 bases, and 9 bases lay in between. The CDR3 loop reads CASRRDLNEKLFF. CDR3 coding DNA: TGTGCCAGCAGGCGAGATCTTAATGAAAAACTGTTTTTT.

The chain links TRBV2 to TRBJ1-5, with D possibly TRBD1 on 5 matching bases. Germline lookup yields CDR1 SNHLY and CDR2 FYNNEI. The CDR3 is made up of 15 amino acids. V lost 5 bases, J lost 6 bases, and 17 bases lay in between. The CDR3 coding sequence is TGTGCCAGCAGTCCCCAGGGCAGGGTGGGTCAGCCCCAGCATTTT. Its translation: CASSPQGRVGQPQHF. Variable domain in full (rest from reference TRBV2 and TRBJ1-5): EPEVTQTPSHQVTQMGQEVILRCVPISNHLYFYWYRQILGQKVEFLVSFYNNEISEKSEIFDDQFSVERPDGSNFTLKIRSTKLEDSAMYFCASSPQGRVGQPQHFGDGTRLSIL.

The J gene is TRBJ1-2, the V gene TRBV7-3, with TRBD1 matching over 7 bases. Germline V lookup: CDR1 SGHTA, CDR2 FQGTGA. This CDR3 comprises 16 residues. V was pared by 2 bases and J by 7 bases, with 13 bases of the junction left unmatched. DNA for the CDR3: TGTGCCAGCAGCTTATCCGGGACAGTGAACCGGGGTGGCTACACCTTC. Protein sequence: CASSLSGTVNRGGYTF.

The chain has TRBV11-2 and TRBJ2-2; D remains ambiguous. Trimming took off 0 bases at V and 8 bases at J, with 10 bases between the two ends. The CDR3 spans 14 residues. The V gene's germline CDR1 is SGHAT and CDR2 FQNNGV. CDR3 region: CASSLDGSKGELFF. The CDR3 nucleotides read TGTGCCAGCAGCTTAGATGGCAGCAAAGGGGAGCTGTTTTTT. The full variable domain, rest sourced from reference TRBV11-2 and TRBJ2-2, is EAGVAQSPRYKIIEKRQSVAFWCNPISGHATLYWYQQILGQGPKLLIQFQNNGVVDDSQLPKDRFSAERLKGVDSTLKIQPAKLEDSAVYLCASSLDGSKGELFFGEGSRLTVL.

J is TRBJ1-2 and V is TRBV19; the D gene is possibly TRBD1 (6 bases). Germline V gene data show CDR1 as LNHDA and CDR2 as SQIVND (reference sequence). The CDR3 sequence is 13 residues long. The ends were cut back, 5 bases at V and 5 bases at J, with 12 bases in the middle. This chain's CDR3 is CASSLPGEYGYTF. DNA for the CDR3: TGTGCCAGTAGTCTGCCAGGGGAATATGGCTACACCTTC.

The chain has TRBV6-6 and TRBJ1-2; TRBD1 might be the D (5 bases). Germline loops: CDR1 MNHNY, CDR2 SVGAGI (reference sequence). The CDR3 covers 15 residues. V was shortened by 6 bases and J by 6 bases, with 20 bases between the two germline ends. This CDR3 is CASSERGGSRNGYTF. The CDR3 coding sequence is TGTGCCAGCAGCGAACGGGGGGGGTCGCGGAATGGCTACACCTTC.

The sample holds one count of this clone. The CDR3: CATSHPRPEETQYF. CDR3 DNA: TGTGCCACCAGCCACCCGCGGCCAGAAGAGACCCAGTACTTC. The chain employs TRBV15 and TRBJ2-5; D remains ambiguous. This CDR3 spans 14 amino acids. Germline CDR1 is LNHNV and CDR2 is YYDKDF (reference sequence). The V gene lost 5 bases and the J gene lost 3 bases, with 13 bases spanning the gap.

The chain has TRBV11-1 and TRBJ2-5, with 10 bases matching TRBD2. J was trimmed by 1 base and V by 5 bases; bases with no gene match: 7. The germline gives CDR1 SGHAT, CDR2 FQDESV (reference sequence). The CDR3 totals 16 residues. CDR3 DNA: TGTGCCAGCAGCACCGGGAGCGGGGGGGCCCAAGAGACCCAGTACTTC. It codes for CASSTGSGGAQETQYF.

The CDR3 region has the DNA TGTGCCAGCAGTTCAGGGCCGACAGGGTTAGCCGAGCAGTACTTC. This translates into CASSSGPTGLAEQYF. The chain couples TRBV27 to TRBJ2-7; 7 bases agree with TRBD1. This CDR3 contains 15 residues. Germline-derived CDR1 and CDR2 are MNHEY and SMNVEV (reference sequence). After removal of 4 bases from V and 6 bases from J, the junction contained 12 bases not matched to a gene.

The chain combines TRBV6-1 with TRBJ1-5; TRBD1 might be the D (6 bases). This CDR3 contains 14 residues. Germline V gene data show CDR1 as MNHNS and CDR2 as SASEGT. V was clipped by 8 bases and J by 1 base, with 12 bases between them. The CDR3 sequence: CASVGHRSNQPQHF. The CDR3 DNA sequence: TGTGCCAGCGTGGGACACCGCAGCAATCAGCCCCAGCATTTT.

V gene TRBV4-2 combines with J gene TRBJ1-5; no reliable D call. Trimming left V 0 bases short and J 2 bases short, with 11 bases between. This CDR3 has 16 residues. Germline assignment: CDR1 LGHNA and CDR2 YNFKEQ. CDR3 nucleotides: TGTGCCAGCAGCCAAGATCGAGGGATGGGCAATCAGCCCCAGCATTTT. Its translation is CASSQDRGMGNQPQHF.

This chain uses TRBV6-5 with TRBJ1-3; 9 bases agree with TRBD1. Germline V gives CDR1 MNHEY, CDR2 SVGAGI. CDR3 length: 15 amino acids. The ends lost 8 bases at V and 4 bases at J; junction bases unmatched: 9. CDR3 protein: CASDQGTGRGNTIYF. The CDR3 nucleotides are TGTGCCAGCGACCAAGGGACAGGGCGAGGAAACACCATATATTTT.

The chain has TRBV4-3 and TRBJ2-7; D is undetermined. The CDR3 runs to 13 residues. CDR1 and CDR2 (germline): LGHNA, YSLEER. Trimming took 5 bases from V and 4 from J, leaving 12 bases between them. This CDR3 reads CASSKRHGYEQYF. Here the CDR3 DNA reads TGCGCCAGCAGCAAACGCCATGGGTACGAGCAGTACTTC.

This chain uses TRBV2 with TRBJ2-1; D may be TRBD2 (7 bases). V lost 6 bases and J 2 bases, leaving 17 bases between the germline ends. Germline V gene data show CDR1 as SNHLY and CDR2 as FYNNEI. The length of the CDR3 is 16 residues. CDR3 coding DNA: TGTGCCAGCAGGACAGTCGGGGGGCCCCCCTACAATGAGCAGTTCTTC. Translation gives CASRTVGGPPYNEQFF.

The CDR3 reads CASSLTGRVSEAFF. CDR3 coding DNA: TGTGCCAGCAGCTTAACGGGCAGGGTGAGTGAAGCTTTCTTT. The chain carries TRBV7-3 and TRBJ1-1; perhaps TRBD1 as D (5 bases). CDR3 length: 14 residues. Germline V CDR1 and CDR2: SGHTA, FQGTGA. V was clipped by 0 bases and J by 7 bases, with 12 bases between them.